The 24 T cell receptor beta chains below come from one sample, sequenced in a study of T cells in Graves' hyperthyroidism and ophthalmopathy. What was amplified from RNA transcripts were TCR beta CDR3 regions. Carried out on the TCR CDR3, a first-round RT-PCR used the HTBI primer set. TCRdb redid the calling of the multiplex PCR reads with MiXCR, one entry per CDR3 protein. The sample comprises about 380,000 distinct CDR3 sequences, about 14% of which are singletons, and roughly 21% rests with the top ten. Material: blood. Source of these receptors: a woman in her thirties with Graves' ophthalmopathy.

This clonotype was seen at least ten times. The chain links TRBV12-3 or TRBV12-4 to TRBJ2-5; D ambiguous. The CDR3 is 14 amino acids. The V and J ends lost 8 bases and 9 bases respectively, with 22 bases between them. CDR3 DNA: TGTGCCAGCTCCCCTTTTTTGGGCCCCTGGGCCCAGTACTTC. This translates into CASSPFLGPWAQYF.

This clonotype turned up a few times. V is TRBV7-9 and J is TRBJ2-1; a possible D gene is TRBD2 (6 bases). Trimming left V 4 bases short and J 4 bases short, with 14 bases between. Germline V lookup: CDR1 SEHNR, CDR2 FQNEAQ (reference sequence). The CDR3 extends over 15 amino acids. The CDR3 region has the DNA TGTGCCAGCAGCTCCAAGCGGGCCCTTTACAATGAGCAGTTCTTC. Protein product: CASSSKRALYNEQFF.

This clonotype appeared many times. V usage is TRBV28 and J usage is TRBJ2-2; 7 positions agree with TRBD1. CDR1 is MDHEN, CDR2 SYDVKM, per germline. CDR3 length equals 18 residues. With V trimmed by 4 bases and J by 4 bases, 15 bases remained unmatched. CDR3 residues: CASSYRPGAGGPTGELFF. The CDR3 DNA sequence: TGTGCCAGCAGTTATAGGCCAGGGGCAGGGGGACCCACCGGGGAGCTGTTTTTT.

The chain employs TRBV20-1 and TRBJ1-5, with 9 bases lining up with TRBD1. Germline V lookup: CDR1 DFQATT, CDR2 SNEGSKA (reference sequence). V shed 7 bases and J 1 base; nucleotides not matched to a gene: 11. This CDR3 has 16 residues. CDR3: CSVTRPDRGSNQPQHF. CDR3 DNA: TGCAGTGTTACACGACCTGACAGGGGGAGCAATCAGCCCCAGCATTTT.

This clonotype was seen a handful of times. A much larger clone is a single base away; this may be a read error. The V call is TRBV28, the J call TRBJ1-1, with unresolved D. The CDR3 is 16 residues long. The germline V gene has CDR1 MDHEN and CDR2 SYDVKM. The germline V and J ends were trimmed by 2 bases and 6 bases, with 19 bases remaining between them. CDR3 sequence: CASSLGPGQLGAEAFF. The CDR3, as DNA: TGTGCCAGCAGTTTAGGGCCGGGCCAACTGGGCGCTGAAGCTTTCTTT.

About this clonotype: Sequence at one end of the junction differs from germline and may be a read error. V gene TRBV5-1 combines with J gene TRBJ2-1; no clear D. There are 12 residues in the CDR3. Germline V gene data show CDR1 as SGHRS and CDR2 as YFSETQ. CDR3 protein: CASSYYRDEQFF. The CDR3 nucleotides read TGTGCCAGCAGCTACTACAGAGATGAGCAGTTCTTC.

This clonotype was counted many times. The DNA of the CDR3 is TGTGCCAGCAGGCCAGCCCTTTTAGCGGGGGGCTACAATGAGCAGTTCTTC. This codes for CASRPALLAGGYNEQFF. The chain carries TRBV11-2 and TRBJ2-1; 10 nucleotides agree with TRBD2. CDR3 length: 17 amino acids. Germline V gene data show CDR1 as SGHAT and CDR2 as FQNNGV. V gave up 6 bases and J gave up 3 bases; unmatched junction bases: 11.

This clonotype was detected many times. A much bigger clone sits one base away, suggesting this may be a read error. This rearrangement joins TRBV12-3 or TRBV12-4 to TRBJ2-5, with D perhaps given as TRBD1 or TRBD2 (5 bases each). This CDR3 contains 13 residues. V lost 5 bases and J 3 bases, leaving 10 bases between the germline ends. In DNA form, the CDR3 reads TGTGCCAGCAGTCCCGGGGCAGAAGAGACCCAGTACTTC. Amino acids: CASSPGAEETQYF.

This clonotype was detected many times. The rearrangement joins TRBV11-2 to TRBJ1-6, with 9 bases aligning to TRBD1. This CDR3 contains 16 residues. Unmatched junction bases numbered 8, after V lost 3 bases and J lost 8 bases. Germline CDR1 is SGHAT and CDR2 is FQNNGV. The CDR3 DNA sequence: TGTGCCAGCAGCTTGACTACGGGACAGGGATATTCACCCCTCCACTTT. It encodes CASSLTTGQGYSPLHF.

In regard to this clonotype: This may be a read error, as it is one base from a much larger clone. This rearrangement joins TRBV4-2 to TRBJ2-1; 11 nucleotides agree with TRBD2. Trimming took 1 base from V and 7 from J; bases not matched to a gene: 9. Per the germline V gene, CDR1 is LGHNA and CDR2 is YNFKEQ. The CDR3 totals 17 residues. The CDR3 nucleotides are TGTGCCAGCAGCCAAGTCTTCGGGACTAGCGGAGTTAATGAGCAGTTCTTC. The encoded protein is CASSQVFGTSGVNEQFF.

V usage is TRBV6-1 and J usage is TRBJ2-2; D may be TRBD1 (5 bases). Germline assignment: CDR1 MNHNS and CDR2 SASEGT. The germline V and J ends were trimmed by 7 bases and 0 bases, with 12 bases remaining between them. This CDR3 spans 15 amino acids. The CDR3 loop is CASKSYRTNTGELFF. The CDR3 nucleotides are TGTGCCAGCAAATCTTACAGGACGAACACCGGGGAGCTGTTTTTT.

This clonotype has just a few counts. The J gene is TRBJ1-2, the V gene TRBV6-1, with D hard to call. Germline V CDR1 and CDR2: MNHNS, SASEGT. Deletions cut 5 bases from V and 8 bases from J, with 15 bases between. The CDR3 loop spans 13 amino acids. CDR3 sequence: CASSHGEEGGYTF. CDR3 in DNA: TGTGCCAGCAGTCACGGGGAGGAGGGCGGCTACACCTTC.

This clonotype appeared many times. This chain connects TRBV20-1 to TRBJ1-1, with a weak D call TRBD1 (5 bases). This CDR3 contains 14 residues. Trimming removed 4 bases at V and 4 bases at J, with 16 bases between. Per the germline V gene, CDR1 is DFQATT and CDR2 is SNEGSKA (reference sequence). The CDR3 DNA follows: TGCAGTGCTATTTTGGGTGGGGCGAGCACTGAAGCTTTCTTT. Protein product: CSAILGGASTEAFF.

This sequence joins TRBV19 and TRBJ1-2, with D unclear. The CDR3 runs to 17 residues. The germline V gene has CDR1 LNHDA and CDR2 SQIVND (reference sequence). Trimming pared 1 base from V and 4 bases from J, leaving 19 bases between. CDR3 coding DNA: TGTGCCAGTAGTATAGGTTCGATATACAGAGAAGTCTATGGCTACACCTTC. This encodes CASSIGSIYREVYGYTF.

Points on this clonotype: Possible read error: a much larger clone is one base away. The rearrangement uses TRBV3-1 and TRBJ2-1; D gene ambiguous. The germline V gene encodes CDR1 LGHDT and CDR2 YNNKEL (reference sequence). This CDR3 is built from 14 residues. The ends were cut back, 1 base at V and 7 bases at J, with 11 bases in the middle. CDR3 residues: CASSQGGRSNEQFF. DNA of the CDR3: TGTGCCAGCAGCCAAGGAGGAAGGTCGAATGAGCAGTTCTTC.

This clonotype was counted only a few times. The J gene is TRBJ2-2, the V gene TRBV27; D not certain. V was shortened by 5 bases and J by 4 bases, with 14 bases between the two germline ends. From germline, CDR1 is MNHEY and CDR2 SMNVEV (reference sequence). CDR3 length: 15 amino acids. CDR3 in amino acids: CASSPRSEITGELFF. The CDR3 DNA reads TGTGCCAGCAGTCCCCGAAGTGAAATCACCGGGGAGCTGTTTTTT.

This clonotype has at least ten counts. The rearrangement links TRBV3-1 to TRBJ2-5; 7 bases are a match to TRBD2. The J segment lost 11 bases and the V segment lost 1 base, leaving 1 base of the junction unmatched. The CDR3 sequence is 11 residues long. CDR1 LGHDT and CDR2 YNNKEL come from the germline V gene (reference sequence). In nucleotides, the CDR3 is TGTGCCAGCAGCCAAGGACTAGCACAGTACTTC. This sequence encodes CASSQGLAQYF.

There are many counts of this clonotype. The chain is built from TRBV2 and TRBJ2-5; unclear D gene. The CDR3 is made up of 14 amino acids. V was trimmed by 5 bases and J by 1 base, leaving 11 bases between them. Germline CDR1 SNHLY, CDR2 FYNNEI. Written as DNA, the CDR3 is TGTGCCAGCAGTAAGACACGGTCCCAAGAGACCCAGTACTTC. It codes for CASSKTRSQETQYF.

The chain links TRBV20-1 to TRBJ2-3, with D possibly being TRBD2 (5 bases). Looked up from germline, CDR1 is DFQATT and CDR2 is SNEGSKA (reference sequence). The CDR3 has 17 residues. Trimming removed 0 bases at V and 3 bases at J, with 19 bases between. The CDR3 region has the DNA TGCAGTGCTAGAGATCCCGCAGAGGGCTTAAGGACAGATACGCAGTATTTT. This encodes CSARDPAEGLRTDTQYF.

In this sample, this clonotype turned up many times. This chain links TRBV12-3 or TRBV12-4 with TRBJ2-5; 7 positions match TRBD1. The CDR3 consists of 15 residues. The J segment lost 1 base and the V segment lost 8 bases, leaving 10 bases of the junction unmatched. CDR3 loop: CASADSGGIQETQYF. CDR3 nucleotides: TGTGCCAGCGCGGACTCAGGGGGAATCCAAGAGACCCAGTACTTC.

The chain employs TRBV18 and TRBJ1-3; 7 bases fit TRBD1. Trimming at V came to 1 base and at J to 3 bases, leaving 3 bases not matched to a gene. The germline CDR1 and CDR2 sequences are KGHSH and LQKENI. This CDR3 region has 15 residues. The CDR3 sequence: CASSPQGALGNTIYF. CDR3 coding DNA: TGTGCCAGCTCACCACAGGGGGCGCTTGGAAACACCATATATTTT.

This clonotype was counted many times. This chain links TRBV2 with TRBJ1-5; D is ambiguous. CDR3 length equals 13 residues. Germline CDR1 and CDR2: SNHLY and FYNNEI. Deletions cut 7 bases from V and 6 bases from J, with 13 bases between. DNA for the CDR3: TGTGCCAGCACTGTCCAGGAGCCTCAGCCCCAGCATTTT. Encoded protein: CASTVQEPQPQHF.

The CDR3 loop is CASSYRDSLEQFF. The CDR3 coding sequence is TGTGCCAGCAGTTACCGGGACTCATTAGAGCAGTTCTTC. The J gene is TRBJ2-1, the V gene TRBV6-6, with TRBD2 as a possible D gene (6 bases). This CDR3 spans 13 amino acids. Germline V gene lookup returns CDR1 MNHNY and CDR2 SVGAGI (reference sequence). Trimming took off 2 bases at V and 10 bases at J, with 12 bases between the two ends.

With respect to this clonotype: A much larger clone lies a single base off, so this may be a read error. The chain recombines TRBV18 with TRBJ1-3, with D perhaps TRBD1 (5 bases). The CDR3 length is 15 residues. Germline V gene sequence: CDR1 KGHSH, CDR2 LQKENI. Here the CDR3 reads CASSPNPGLGNTIHF. CDR3 nucleotides: TGTGCCAGCTCACCAAACCCGGGGCTAGGAAACACCATACATTTT.